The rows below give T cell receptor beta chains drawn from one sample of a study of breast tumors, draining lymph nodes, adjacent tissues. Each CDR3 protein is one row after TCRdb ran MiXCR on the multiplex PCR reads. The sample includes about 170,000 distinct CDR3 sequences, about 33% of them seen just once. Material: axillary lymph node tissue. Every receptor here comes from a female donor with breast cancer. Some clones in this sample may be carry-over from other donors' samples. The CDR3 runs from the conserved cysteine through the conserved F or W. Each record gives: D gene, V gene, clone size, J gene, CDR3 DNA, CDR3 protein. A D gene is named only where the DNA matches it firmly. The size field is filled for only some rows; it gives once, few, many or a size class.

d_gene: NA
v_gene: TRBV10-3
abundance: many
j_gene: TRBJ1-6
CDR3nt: TGTGCCATCAGGGGATTGAGCCCCTATAATTCACCCCTCCACTTT
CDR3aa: CAIRGLSPYNSPLHF

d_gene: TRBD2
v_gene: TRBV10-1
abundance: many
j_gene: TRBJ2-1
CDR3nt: TGCGCCAGCACGAGACTAGCGGGGGACAATGAGCAGTTCTTC
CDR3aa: CASTRLAGDNEQFF

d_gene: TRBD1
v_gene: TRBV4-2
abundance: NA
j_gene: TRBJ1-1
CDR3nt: TGTGCCAGCAGCGAAGAAACAGGGGGCGGGACTGAAGCTTTCTTT
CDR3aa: CASSEETGGGTEAFF

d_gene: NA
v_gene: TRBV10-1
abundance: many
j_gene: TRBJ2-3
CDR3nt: TGCGCCAGCTCCCCGGGCGGGGTCGGGACAGATACGCAGTATTTT
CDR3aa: CASSPGGVGTDTQYF

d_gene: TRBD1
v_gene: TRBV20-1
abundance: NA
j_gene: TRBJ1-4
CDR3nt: TGCAGTGCCGGGGACAGGGCCCCTCGTGGTGAAAAACTGTTTTTT
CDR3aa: CSAGDRAPRGEKLFF

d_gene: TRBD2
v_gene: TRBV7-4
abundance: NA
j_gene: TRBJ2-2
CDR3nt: TGTGCCAGCAGCTTAGCCACAGCGGGGAGGACCGGGGAGCTGTTTTTT
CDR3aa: CASSLATAGRTGELFF

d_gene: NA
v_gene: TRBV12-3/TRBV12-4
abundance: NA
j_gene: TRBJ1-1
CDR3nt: TGTGCCAGCAGTTTTCCGACGAACAGGGAGGGGACTGAAGCTTTCTTT
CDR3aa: CASSFPTNREGTEAFF

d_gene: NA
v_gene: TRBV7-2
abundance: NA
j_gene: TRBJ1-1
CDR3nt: TGTGCCAGCAGCTTGACATTACGAGAAGCTTTCTTT
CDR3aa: CASSLTLREAFF

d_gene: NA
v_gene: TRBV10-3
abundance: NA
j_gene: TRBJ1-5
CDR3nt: TGTGCCACCAACCTAGCCGAGACAGATATCAATCAGCCCCAGCATTTT
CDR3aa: CATNLAETDINQPQHF

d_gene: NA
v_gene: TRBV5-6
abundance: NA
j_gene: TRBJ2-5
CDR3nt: TGTGCCAGCAGTTCCGGGGTGGCCGAACTACTATACCAAGAGACCCAGTACTTC
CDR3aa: CASSSGVAELLYQETQYF

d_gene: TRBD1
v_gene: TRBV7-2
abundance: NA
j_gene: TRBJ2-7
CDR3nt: TGTGCCAGCAGCTTAATGGGACAGTCCTACGAGCAGTACTTC
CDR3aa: CASSLMGQSYEQYF

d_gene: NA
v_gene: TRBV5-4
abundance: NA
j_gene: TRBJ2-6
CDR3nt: TGTGCCAGCAGCTCGGACATCCGACTAGGCACCGGGGCCAACGTCCTGACTTTC
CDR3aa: CASSSDIRLGTGANVLTF

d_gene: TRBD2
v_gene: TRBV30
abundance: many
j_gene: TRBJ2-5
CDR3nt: TGTGCCTGGAGTCTAGCGGGAGAGACCCAGTACTTC
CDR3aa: CAWSLAGETQYF

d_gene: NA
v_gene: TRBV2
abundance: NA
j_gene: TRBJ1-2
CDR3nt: TGTGCCAGTAGAGGCGTCTACACCTTC
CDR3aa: CASRGVYTF

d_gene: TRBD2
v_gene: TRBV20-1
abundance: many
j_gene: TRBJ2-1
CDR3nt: TGCAGTGCGCCTCCGTCTAGCGGCTTCAATGAGCAGTTCTTC
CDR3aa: CSAPPSSGFNEQFF

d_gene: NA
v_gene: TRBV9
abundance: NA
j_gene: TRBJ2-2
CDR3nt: TGTGCCAGCAGCAGGGGACGGGGAGTGAGCGCGAACACCGGGGAGCTGTTTTTT
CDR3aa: CASSRGRGVSANTGELFF

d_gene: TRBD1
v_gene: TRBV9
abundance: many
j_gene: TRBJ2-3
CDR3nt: TGTGCCAGCAGCGTAGCCCCCGCCGGGACAGCCACAGATACGCAGTATTTT
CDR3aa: CASSVAPAGTATDTQYF